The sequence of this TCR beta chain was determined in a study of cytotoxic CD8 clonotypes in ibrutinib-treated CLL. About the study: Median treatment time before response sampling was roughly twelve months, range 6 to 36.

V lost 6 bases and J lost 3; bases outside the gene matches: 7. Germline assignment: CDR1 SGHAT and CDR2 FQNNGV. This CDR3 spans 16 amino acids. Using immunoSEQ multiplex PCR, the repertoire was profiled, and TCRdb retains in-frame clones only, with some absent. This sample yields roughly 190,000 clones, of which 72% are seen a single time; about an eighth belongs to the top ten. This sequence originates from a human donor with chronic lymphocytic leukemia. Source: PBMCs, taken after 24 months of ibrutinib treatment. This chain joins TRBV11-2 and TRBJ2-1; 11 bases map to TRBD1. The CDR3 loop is CASRDRDRGNYNEQFF. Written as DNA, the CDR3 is TGTGCCAGCAGGGACCGGGACAGGGGGAACTACAATGAGCAGTTCTTC.